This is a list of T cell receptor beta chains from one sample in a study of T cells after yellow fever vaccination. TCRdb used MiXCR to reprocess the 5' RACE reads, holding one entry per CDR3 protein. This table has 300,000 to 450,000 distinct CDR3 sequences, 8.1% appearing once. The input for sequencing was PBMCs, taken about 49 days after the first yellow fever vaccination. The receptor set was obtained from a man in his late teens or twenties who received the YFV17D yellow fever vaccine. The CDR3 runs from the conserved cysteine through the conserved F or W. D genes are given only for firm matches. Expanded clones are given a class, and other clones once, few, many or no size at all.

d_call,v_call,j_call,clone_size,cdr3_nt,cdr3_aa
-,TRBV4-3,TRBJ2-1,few,TGCGCCAGCAGCCGAAGTTTACTGTCGAGCTCCTACAATGAGCAGTTCTTC,CASSRSLLSSSYNEQFF
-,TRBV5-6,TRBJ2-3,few,TGTGCCAGCAGCGCACAGTACAGGGTTACAGATACGCAGTATTTT,CASSAQYRVTDTQYF
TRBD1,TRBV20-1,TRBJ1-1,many,TGCAGTGCTAGAGATGTCAGGGGGGTTTCTGAAGCTTTCTTT,CSARDVRGVSEAFF
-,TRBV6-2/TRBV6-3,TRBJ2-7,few,TGTGCCAGCAGTCGCACACACTACGAGCAGTACTTC,CASSRTHYEQYF
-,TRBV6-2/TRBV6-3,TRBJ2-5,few,TGTGCCAGCAGTTACACGGTCGGGACCCAGTACTTC,CASSYTVGTQYF
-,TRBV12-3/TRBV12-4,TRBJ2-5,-,TGTGCCAGCAGTTTTCCCAGGGGCCAAGAGACCCAGTACTTC,CASSFPRGQETQYF
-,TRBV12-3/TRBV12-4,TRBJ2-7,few,TGTGCCAGCAGTCGAACTCCGGGACGAGGGAACTACGAGCAGTACTTC,CASSRTPGRGNYEQYF
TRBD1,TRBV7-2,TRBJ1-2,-,TGTGCCAGCAGAGGGACAGGGCGGTATGGCTACACCTTC,CASRGTGRYGYTF
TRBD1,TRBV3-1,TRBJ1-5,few,TGTGCCAGCAGCCGGGGACAGGGGGCTTCGGGTAATCAGCCCCAGCATTTT,CASSRGQGASGNQPQHF
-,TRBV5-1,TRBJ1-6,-,TGCGCCAGCAGCTTGGACGGCGACTCCTATAATTCACCCCTCCACTTT,CASSLDGDSYNSPLHF
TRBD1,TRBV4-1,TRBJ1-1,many,TGCGCCAGCAGCAGGGACAGGGCTGAAGCTTTCTTT,CASSRDRAEAFF
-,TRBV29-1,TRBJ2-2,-,TGCAGCGTTTGGCAGGCGATCACCGGGGAGCTGTTTTTT,CSVWQAITGELFF
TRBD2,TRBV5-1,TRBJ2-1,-,TGCGCCAGCAGTCCGGGAGGGGGAAGATCCTACAATGAGCAGTTCTTC,CASSPGGGRSYNEQFF
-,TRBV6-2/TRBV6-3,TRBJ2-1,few,TGTGCCAGCAGTGCGGAAAGGGGGAGCTCCTACAATGAGCAGTTCTTC,CASSAERGSSYNEQFF
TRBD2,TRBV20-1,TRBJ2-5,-,TGCAGTGGTAACGCACCGGGACTAGCGGGGGGGCCGATGGAGACCCAGTACTTC,CSGNAPGLAGGPMETQYF
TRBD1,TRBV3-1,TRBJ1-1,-,TGTGCCAGCAGCCCAAACAACAGGGGGTACACTGAAGCTTTCTTT,CASSPNNRGYTEAFF
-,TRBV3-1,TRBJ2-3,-,TGTGCCTGCAGCCCTACAAGAAGAGGCCTGGGACCGGCTAGCACAGATACGCAGTATTTT,CACSPTRRGLGPASTDTQYF
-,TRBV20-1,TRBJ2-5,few,TGCAGTGCTGGGGCGGGGAGGGAGACCCAGTACTTC,CSAGAGRETQYF
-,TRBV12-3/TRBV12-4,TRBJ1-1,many,TGTGCCAGCAGTCCTGAACAAGGGGGGGATATGAACACTGAAGCTTTCTTT,CASSPEQGGDMNTEAFF
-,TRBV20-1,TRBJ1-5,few,TGCAGTGCTAGTACCGGGATGGCTCAGCCCCAGCATTTT,CSASTGMAQPQHF
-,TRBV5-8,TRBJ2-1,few,TGTGCCAGCAGCTCCGAGGCTGGCCCCCACTGGGGGCAGTTCTTC,CASSSEAGPHWGQFF
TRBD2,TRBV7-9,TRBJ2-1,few,TGTGCCAGCAGCTTAGCGCCTAGCGGGGTGTACAATGAGCAGTTCTTC,CASSLAPSGVYNEQFF
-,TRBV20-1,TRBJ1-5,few,TGCAGTGCTAGGAACGAGGGAAAGCAGCCCCAGCATTTT,CSARNEGKQPQHF
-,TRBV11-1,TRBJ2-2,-,TGTGCCAGCAGCAGGGGTTGGCACCCGACCGGGGAGCTGTTTTTT,CASSRGWHPTGELFF
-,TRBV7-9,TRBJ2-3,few,TGTGCCAGCAGCTCCTTGGGGCAAGGACAGTCTAGCACAGATACGCAGTATTTT,CASSSLGQGQSSTDTQYF
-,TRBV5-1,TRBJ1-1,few,TGCGCCAGCAGCTCTGCACAGAAGATTACTGAAGCTTTCTTT,CASSSAQKITEAFF
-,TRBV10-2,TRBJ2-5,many,TGCGCCAGCAGTGAGGCGGCCGGGACACGGCAAGAGACCCAGTACTTC,CASSEAAGTRQETQYF
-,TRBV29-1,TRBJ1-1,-,TGCAGCGCATCCGCCGGTTGGGGCATGAACACTGAAGCTTTCTTT,CSASAGWGMNTEAFF
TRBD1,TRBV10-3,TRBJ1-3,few,TGTGCCGGGAGGGACAGCTTAGGAAACACCATATATTTT,CAGRDSLGNTIYF
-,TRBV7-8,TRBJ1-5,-,TGTGCCAGCAGCTTAGAGATGGGGGAAAAACAGCCCCAGCATTTT,CASSLEMGEKQPQHF
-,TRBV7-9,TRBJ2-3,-,TGTGCCAGCAGCTTAGCGCATGAGGGGTTCGGGCATACGCAGTATTTT,CASSLAHEGFGHTQYF
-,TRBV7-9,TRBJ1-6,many,TGTGCCAGCAGCTTGGGGGGTCTTAATTCACCCCTCCACTTT,CASSLGGLNSPLHF
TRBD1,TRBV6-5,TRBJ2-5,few,TGTGCCAGCAGTTTAAATCCCCGGGACAGGGGACGGGAGACCCAGTACTTC,CASSLNPRDRGRETQYF
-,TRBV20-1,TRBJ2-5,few,TGCAGTGCTAGACAGGGAGAAGAGACCCAGTACTTC,CSARQGEETQYF
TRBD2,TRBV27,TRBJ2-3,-,TGTGCCAGCAGCCCCGGGGGTAGCGGGGGGTTTCGGCTCAGTACGCAGTATTTT,CASSPGGSGGFRLSTQYF
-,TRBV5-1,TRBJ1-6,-,TGCGCCAGCAGCCATCACGGAGAGGGGAACCAATCACCCCTCCACTTT,CASSHHGEGNQSPLHF
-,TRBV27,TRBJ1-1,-,TGTGCCAGCAGGCGGGGGGTTGGAACTGAAGCTTTCTTT,CASRRGVGTEAFF
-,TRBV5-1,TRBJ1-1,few,TGCGCCAGCAGCTTGAGGGGTGGACAGTACACTGAAGCTTTCTTT,CASSLRGGQYTEAFF
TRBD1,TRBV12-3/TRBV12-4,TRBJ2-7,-,TGTGCCAGCAGTAGCCGGGACAGGGGGATCTACGAGCAGTACTTC,CASSSRDRGIYEQYF
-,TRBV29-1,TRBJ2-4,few,TGCAGCGTTGGTGGGGGGGCAGTGGCCAAAAACATTCAGTACTTC,CSVGGGAVAKNIQYF
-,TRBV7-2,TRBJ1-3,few,TGTGCCAGCAGCTTAAGCCGGGGCTCTGGAAACACCATATATTTT,CASSLSRGSGNTIYF
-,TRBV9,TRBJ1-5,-,TGTGCCAGCAGCGTATCAGGAAGCAATCAGCCCCAGCATTTT,CASSVSGSNQPQHF
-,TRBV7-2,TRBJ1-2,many,TGTGCCAGCAGCTCGCCTTCAGGGGACCATGGCTACACCTTC,CASSSPSGDHGYTF
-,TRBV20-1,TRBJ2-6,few,TGCAGTGCTAGAGATGAGGGCGCCTCTGGGGCCAACGTCCTGACTTTC,CSARDEGASGANVLTF
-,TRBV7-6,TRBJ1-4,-,TGTGCCAGCAGCTTAGTAGGTACCTACGGAAATGAAAAACTGTTTTTT,CASSLVGTYGNEKLFF
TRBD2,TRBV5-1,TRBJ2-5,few,TGCGCCAGCAGCCAACTAGCGGGGCAAGAGACCCAGTACTTC,CASSQLAGQETQYF
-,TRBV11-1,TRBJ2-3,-,TGTGCCAGCAGGCAAAGTCAGGGGCTGCAGGATACGCAGTATTTT,CASRQSQGLQDTQYF
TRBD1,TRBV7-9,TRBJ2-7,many,TGTGCCAGCAGCCCCGACAGGGTTGGAGAGCAGTACTTC,CASSPDRVGEQYF
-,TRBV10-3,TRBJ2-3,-,TGTGCCATCAGTGAGTCTAACTTTGGAGATACGCAGTATTTT,CAISESNFGDTQYF
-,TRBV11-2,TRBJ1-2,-,TGTGCCAGCAGCCCCTCGGACAGCATTCATCGCTACACCTTC,CASSPSDSIHRYTF
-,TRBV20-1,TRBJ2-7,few,TGCAGTGCTAGAGTCCTGACAGAAACCGAGCAGTACTTC,CSARVLTETEQYF
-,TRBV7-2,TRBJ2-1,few,TGTGCCAGCAGCTTAAGCCAGGGGCCAAATGAGCAGTTCTTC,CASSLSQGPNEQFF
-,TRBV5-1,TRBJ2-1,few,TGCGCCAGCAGTTACGGCTTGAATGAGCAGTTCTTC,CASSYGLNEQFF
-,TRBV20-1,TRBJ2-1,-,TGCAGTGCTGCCTGGCTAGGGGGTGAGCAGTTCTTC,CSAAWLGGEQFF
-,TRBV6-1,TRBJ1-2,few,TGTGCCAGCAGTGTTCCGACGGGCTACACCTTC,CASSVPTGYTF
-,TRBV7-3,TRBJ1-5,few,TGTGCCAGCAGCCCCTCCCCCAATCAGCCCCAGCATTTT,CASSPSPNQPQHF
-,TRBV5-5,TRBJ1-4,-,TGTGCCAGCAGCTTGGGGCCCTTAAATGAAAAACTGTTTTTT,CASSLGPLNEKLFF
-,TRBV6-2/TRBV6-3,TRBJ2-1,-,TGTGCCAGCAGTTACCAGGGACTGGTAACCAATGAGCAGTTCTTC,CASSYQGLVTNEQFF
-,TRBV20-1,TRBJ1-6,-,TGCTGTGCTAGAGAATTCGGGGCCGCGCGGAGAAATTCACCCCTCCACTTT,CCAREFGAARRNSPLHF
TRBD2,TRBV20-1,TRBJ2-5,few,TGCAGTGCTTCGCCTAGCGGGGGGTACCAAGAGACCCAGTACTTC,CSASPSGGYQETQYF